The 19 T cell receptor beta chains below were found in one sample sequenced in a study of cytomegalovirus exposure and HLA in healthy donors. Use of 60 Vbeta and 13 Jbeta primers characterized the PCR. The assay was immunoSEQ multiplex PCR, and TCRdb's table has in-frame clones only and misses some. The data show more than 110,000 clones, 80% seen once. Source material: PBMCs. The receptor set was obtained from a male donor in good health and CMV-seronegative.

In this sample, this clone turned up a few times. The chain couples TRBV4-3 to TRBJ1-2; D uncertain. Germline loops: CDR1 LGHNA, CDR2 YSLEER. V lost 1 base and J 0 bases, leaving 12 bases between the germline ends. The CDR3 extends over 16 amino acids. CDR3 sequence: CASSQVPGTTNYGYTF. Here the CDR3 DNA reads TGCGCCAGCAGCCAAGTCCCAGGCACCACTAACTATGGCTACACCTTC.

The chain uses TRBV6-1 and TRBJ1-2, with TRBD1 matching over 12 bases. The CDR3 runs 15 residues. V lost 6 bases, J lost 4 bases, and 6 bases stayed unmatched. CDR1 and CDR2 from the germline V gene are MNHNS and SASEGT. This chain's CDR3 is CASRGTGGRGYGYTF. The CDR3 DNA is TGTGCCAGCAGGGGGACAGGGGGCAGGGGCTATGGCTACACCTTC.

CDR3 nucleotides: TGTGCCTGTAAGACAGGGGGCCCGTCTAACTATGGCTACACCTTC. The encoded protein is CACKTGGPSNYGYTF. The V call is TRBV2, the J call TRBJ1-2; TRBD1 agrees at 10 bases. Germline V CDR1 and CDR2: SNHLY, FYNNEI. Germline trimming cut 11 bases from V and 0 bases from J; bases unmatched to any gene: 9. The length of the CDR3 is 15 residues.

The chain carries TRBV6-1 and TRBJ2-7; TRBD1 aligns across 7 bases. Unmatched junction bases numbered 10, after V lost 5 bases and J lost 3 bases. The CDR3 totals 15 residues. Germline V gene sequence: CDR1 MNHNS, CDR2 SASEGT. CDR3 bases: TGTGCCAGCAGTCACCGCAATACAGGGGACTACGAGCAGTACTTC. Translation gives CASSHRNTGDYEQYF.

The chain is built from TRBV30 and TRBJ1-1, with D maybe TRBD1 (5 bases). CDR3 size: 14 residues. The V gene's germline CDR1 is GTSNPN and CDR2 SVGIG (reference sequence). Trimming left V 1 base short and J 1 base short, with 10 bases between. The CDR3 sequence is CAWSGGRGNTEAFF. CDR3 nucleotide sequence: TGTGCCTGGAGTGGGGGCCGAGGGAACACTGAAGCTTTCTTT.

CDR3 nucleotides: TGTGCCAGCAGCGGAGCAGGGGGCTGGGAAGAGACCCAGTACTTC. Translation: CASSGAGGWEETQYF. The rearrangement uses TRBV11-2 and TRBJ2-5; 8 bases map to TRBD1. The length of the CDR3 is 15 residues. Germline CDR1 reads SGHAT; CDR2 reads FQNNGV. V shed 5 bases, J shed 3 bases, and the junction held 8 bases outside the gene matches. Full variable domain (missing parts from reference TRBV11-2 and TRBJ2-5): EAGVAQSPRYKIIEKRQSVAFWCNPISGHATLYWYQQILGQGPKLLIQFQNNGVVDDSQLPKDRFSAERLKGVDSTLKIQPAKLEDSAVYLCASSGAGGWEETQYFGPGTRLLVL.

The chain is built from TRBV7-6 and TRBJ2-3; 12 positions agree with TRBD2. V dropped 1 base and J dropped 3; count of bases not matched to a gene: 5. CDR1 is SGHVS, CDR2 FNYEAQ, per germline. The CDR3 spans 17 residues. The CDR3 loop reads CASSLGPGTSGTDTQYF. CDR3 bases: TGTGCCAGCAGCTTAGGGCCCGGGACTAGCGGGACAGATACGCAGTATTTT.

The rearrangement joins TRBV5-6 to TRBJ2-1; possible D gene TRBD1, 5 bases. V was shortened by 0 bases and J by 4 bases, with 8 bases between the two germline ends. The CDR3 covers 14 residues. The germline gives CDR1 SGHDT, CDR2 YYEEEE. The CDR3 loop reads CASSLGGSYNEQFF. The DNA of the CDR3 is TGTGCCAGCAGCTTGGGGGGCAGTTACAATGAGCAGTTCTTC.

The V and J genes are TRBV12-5 and TRBJ2-1; a possible D gene is TRBD1 (5 bases). Between the trimmed V and J ends, which lost 6 bases and 0 bases, there was a span of 9 bases. The CDR3 is 14 amino acids. The germline gives CDR1 LGHNT, CDR2 FRNRAP. The CDR3 loop is CASGPGLSYNEQFF. The CDR3 DNA reads as TGTGCTAGTGGACCAGGGCTCTCCTACAATGAGCAGTTCTTC.

The chain recombines TRBV7-2 with TRBJ2-3; the match to TRBD1 covers 7 bases. Germline trimming cut 5 bases from V and 2 bases from J; bases unmatched to any gene: 7. Germline lookup yields CDR1 SGHTA and CDR2 FQGNSA. The CDR3 contains 15 residues. The CDR3: CASSITGATTDTQYF. Written as DNA, the CDR3 is TGTGCCAGCAGCATTACAGGGGCTACCACAGATACGCAGTATTTT.

The chain recombines TRBV7-9 with TRBJ1-4, with unresolved D. CDR1 SEHNR and CDR2 FQNEAQ come from the germline V gene (reference sequence). This CDR3 contains 16 residues. With 5 bases removed from V and 8 bases from J, the gap between germline ends came to 21 bases. CDR3 sequence (DNA): TGTGCCAGCAGCGTTCCTACGACGGATCGGAGAGAAAAACTGTTTTTT. The encoded protein is CASSVPTTDRREKLFF.

This chain joins TRBV4-1 and TRBJ2-5; perhaps TRBD2 as D (5 bases). The V gene's germline CDR1 is MGHRA and CDR2 YSYEKL. The V gene lost 1 base and the J gene lost 1 base, with 10 bases spanning the gap. The CDR3 is made up of 15 amino acids. The chain's CDR3 is CASSQVQDFQETQYF. The CDR3 DNA is TGCGCCAGCAGCCAAGTCCAGGACTTCCAAGAGACCCAGTACTTC.

V is TRBV19 and J is TRBJ2-7, with TRBD2 as a possible D gene (6 bases). This CDR3 comprises 14 residues. Between the trimmed V and J ends, which lost 2 bases and 2 bases, there was a span of 10 bases. Germline assignment: CDR1 LNHDA and CDR2 SQIVND (reference sequence). The CDR3 here is CASSIRWGAYEQYF. DNA for the CDR3: TGTGCCAGTAGTATAAGGTGGGGGGCCTACGAGCAGTACTTC. Combining the CDR3 with reference TRBV19 and TRBJ2-7 gives the whole variable domain DGGITQSPKYLFRKEGQNVTLSCEQNLNHDAMYWYRQDPGQGLRLIYYSQIVNDFQKGDIAEGYSVSREKKESFPLTVTSAQKNPTAFYLCASSIRWGAYEQYFGPGTRLTVT.

This clone was observed a few times. The CDR3 region is CASSPWQGEKLFF. DNA for the CDR3: TGTGCCAGCAGCCCTTGGCAGGGGGAAAAACTGTTTTTT. The genes are TRBV5-5 and TRBJ1-4; perhaps TRBD1 as D (6 bases). V was shortened by 4 bases and J by 8 bases, with 12 bases between the two germline ends. CDR3 size: 13 residues. Germline loops: CDR1 SGHKS, CDR2 YYEKEE (reference sequence).

The genes are TRBV4-1 and TRBJ1-1; D perhaps matches TRBD1 (5 bases). V was pared by 1 base and J by 1 base, with 10 bases between. CDR3 length: 15 amino acids. CDR1 and CDR2 (germline): MGHRA, YSYEKL. The CDR3 loop is CASSQGWDSNTEAFF. CDR3 DNA: TGCGCCAGCAGCCAAGGGTGGGACTCGAACACTGAAGCTTTCTTT.

The V call is TRBV5-1, the J call TRBJ1-1; D unresolved. V dropped 2 bases and J dropped 4 bases, with 9 bases sitting between them. Per the germline V gene, CDR1 is SGHRS and CDR2 is YFSETQ. This CDR3 has 13 residues. The CDR3 DNA sequence: TGCGCCAGCAGCTTTGCGGTTCTCACTGAAGCTTTCTTT. As protein: CASSFAVLTEAFF.

The chain uses TRBV18 and TRBJ2-2, with D maybe TRBD1 (6 bases). In germline, CDR1 is KGHSH, CDR2 LQKENI. V was pared by 0 bases and J by 1 base, with 9 bases between. This CDR3 is 16 amino acids long. The CDR3 reads CASSPPTGRNTGELFF. In DNA form, the CDR3 reads TGTGCCAGCTCACCACCCACAGGGCGGAACACCGGGGAGCTGTTTTTT.

The rearrangement links TRBV28 to TRBJ2-2, with 10 bases identical to TRBD1. Germline V gene sequence: CDR1 MDHEN, CDR2 SYDVKM. Unmatched junction bases numbered 4, after V lost 4 bases and J lost 2 bases. This CDR3 has 16 residues. The CDR3 is CASSWATGGNTGELFF. DNA for the CDR3: TGTGCCAGCAGTTGGGCGACAGGGGGCAACACCGGGGAGCTGTTTTTT.

V usage is TRBV11-2 and J usage is TRBJ2-1, with 7 bases fitting TRBD1. Per germline, CDR1 SGHAT and CDR2 FQNNGV. The CDR3 is 12 residues long. The J segment lost 9 bases and the V segment lost 5 bases, leaving 4 bases of the junction unmatched. The CDR3 protein is CASSRRTGEQFF. CDR3 DNA sequence: TGTGCCAGCAGCCGTAGGACAGGTGAGCAGTTCTTC.